This is a list of T cell receptor beta chains from one sample in a study of T cell repertoires in cytomegalovirus infection. One entry per CDR3 protein, called by TCRdb with MiXCR from the reads. The sample lists 830,000 or so distinct CDR3 sequences; about 31% were seen once. Their target antigens are unknown. Sample: cultured CD8+ T cells from PBMCs, taken from culture after CMV antigen stimulation. These receptors all come from a human donor in good health (CMV status not recorded). Some clones in this sample may be carry-over from other donors' samples. Each CDR3 is given with its conserved first and last residue. Size tells how often a clone was seen (once, few, many) or the class of an expanded clone, and some rows leave it out.

TRBV7-6	TRBJ1-2	NA	CASSPWDRLNYGYTF
TRBV28	TRBJ1-5	few	CASSLSARIARGQPQHF
TRBV9	TRBJ2-2	once	CASSVGGSSNTGELFF
TRBV29-1	TRBJ2-7	NA	CSVGGTGRSYEQYF
TRBV27	TRBJ1-1	few	CASLARGRGSEAFF
TRBV7-9	TRBJ1-1	few	CASTTATEAFF
TRBV4-2	TRBJ1-2	NA	CASSQSTGVVLGYGYTF
TRBV7-9	TRBJ2-7	many	CASSSRQTYEQYF
TRBV7-2	TRBJ1-2	few	CASSLPLDHNVRYTF
TRBV14	TRBJ2-1	few	CASSQDPGTSGGAWSVHEQFF
TRBV20-1	TRBJ2-7	few	CSASVTVPSYEQYF
TRBV19	TRBJ2-1	NA	CASSIQAEGYNEQFF
TRBV7-6	TRBJ1-1	many	CASRAGGVRTEAFF
TRBV6-6	TRBJ2-3	NA	CASSYDLRIPSTDTQYF
TRBV7-9	TRBJ2-7	NA	CASLADGWHEQYF
TRBV20-1	TRBJ1-6	NA	CSARAGSPPLHF
TRBV6-5	TRBJ1-2	few	CASTTMDLSQGGYTF